One sample yielded the 17 T cell receptor beta chains listed below, sequenced in a study of beta chain features in type 1 diabetes. Expressed TCRB transcripts were sequenced because the isolated RNA had all been reverse transcribed beforehand. Method: immunoSEQ multiplex PCR; TCRdb's copy keeps in-frame clones and lacks some. Of 150,000 or so clones in the sample, about 8.7% were seen once. Sequencing was done on a sample of central memory CD4+ T cells from blood. All receptors come from a man between 18 and 29 years old in good health.

This chain links TRBV15 with TRBJ1-6; D ambiguous. Germline assignment: CDR1 LNHNV and CDR2 YYDKDF (reference sequence). Trimming stripped 8 bases from V and 3 bases from J, with 14 bases between. CDR3 length: 15 residues. The DNA for the CDR3 is TGTGCCACCGCCAGAGAACGGAGCTATAATTCACCCCTCCACTTT. Amino acids: CATARERSYNSPLHF.

This chain uses TRBV27 with TRBJ2-3; perhaps TRBD2 as D (6 bases). The germline gives CDR1 MNHEY, CDR2 SMNVEV (reference sequence). Trimming stripped 4 bases from V and 9 bases from J, with 14 bases between. This CDR3 spans 13 amino acids. CDR3 bases: TGTGCCAGCAGTTCGGCGACTAGTGGCACGCAGTATTTT. This encodes CASSSATSGTQYF.

The gene calls are TRBV6-6 and TRBJ2-3, with 8 bases that match TRBD2. This CDR3 contains 13 residues. J lost 4 bases, V lost 6 bases, and 3 bases had no gene match. Germline V lookup: CDR1 MNHNY, CDR2 SVGAGI (reference sequence). CDR3 amino acids: CASRTGGADTQYF. The CDR3 DNA follows: TGTGCCAGCAGGACGGGGGGGGCAGATACGCAGTATTTT.

V is TRBV5-6 and J is TRBJ2-3; 8 bases agree with TRBD1. V dropped 4 bases and J dropped 4; count of bases not matched to a gene: 2. This CDR3 contains 13 residues. The germline gives CDR1 SGHDT, CDR2 YYEEEE. DNA for the CDR3: TGTGCCAGCAGCGCGGGACAGGCAGATACGCAGTATTTT. Protein product: CASSAGQADTQYF.

V usage is TRBV7-2 and J usage is TRBJ2-5, with D uncertain. Germline V gene data show CDR1 as SGHTA and CDR2 as FQGNSA. The CDR3 has 13 residues. Trimming took 5 bases from V and 0 from J, leaving 7 bases between them. The CDR3: CASSPPYQETQYF. The CDR3 DNA sequence: TGTGCCAGCAGCCCCCCCTACCAAGAGACCCAGTACTTC.

This chain connects TRBV4-1 to TRBJ2-1; 7 bases agree with TRBD2. Germline V lookup: CDR1 MGHRA, CDR2 YSYEKL. V gave up 1 base and J gave up 2 bases; unmatched junction bases: 5. This CDR3 is built from 16 residues. The CDR3 DNA reads TGCGCCAGCAGCCAAGTCCGCGGGACTACCTACAATGAGCAGTTCTTC. The encoded protein is CASSQVRGTTYNEQFF.

This clone was seen a few times. The J gene is TRBJ2-7, the V gene TRBV27, with D maybe TRBD1 (5 bases). The CDR3 contains 15 residues. Looked up from germline, CDR1 is MNHEY and CDR2 is SMNVEV (reference sequence). Trimming removed 7 bases from V and 3 bases from J, with 19 bases in between. CDR3 loop: CASKIDSSIVYEQYF. The CDR3 DNA sequence: TGTGCCAGCAAAATAGACAGTTCAATCGTCTACGAGCAGTACTTC.

The chain recombines TRBV7-2 with TRBJ2-4; TRBD1 agrees at 7 bases. V was clipped by 5 bases and J by 0 bases; unmatched bases: 13. The CDR3 totals 18 residues. Per germline, CDR1 SGHTA and CDR2 FQGNSA. The CDR3 DNA follows: TGTGCCAGCAGCCCTAGAATCCGGGACAGTAAAGCCAAAAACATTCAGTACTTC. Translation: CASSPRIRDSKAKNIQYF.

The chain carries TRBV2 and TRBJ2-3, with D unresolved. The CDR3 sequence is 14 residues long. Germline values: CDR1 SNHLY, CDR2 FYNNEI. V gave up 5 bases and J gave up 0 bases, with 9 bases separating them. The CDR3 region has the DNA TGTGCCAGCAGTTCGACACTTAGCACAGATACGCAGTATTTT. It translates to CASSSTLSTDTQYF.

The V and J genes are TRBV7-2 and TRBJ2-2; 9 bases match TRBD2. Germline-derived CDR1 and CDR2 are SGHTA and FQGNSA. V lost 7 bases, J lost 2 bases, and 2 bases stayed unmatched. This CDR3 comprises 14 residues. In DNA, the CDR3 is TGTGCCAGCATAGCGGGGGTCAACACCGGGGAGCTGTTTTTT. Translation: CASIAGVNTGELFF. The variable domain in full, completed from reference TRBV7-2 and TRBJ2-2, reads GAGVSQSPSNKVTEKGKDVELRCDPISGHTALYWYRQSLGQGLEFLIYFQGNSAPDKSGLPSDRFSAERTGGSVSTLTIQRTQQEDSAVYLCASIAGVNTGELFFGEGSRLTVL.

CDR3 sequence: CASNLHAREQYF. The CDR3 DNA sequence: TGTGCCAGCAACCTACACGCGCGGGAGCAGTACTTC. The chain has TRBV6-5 and TRBJ2-7; D is ambiguous. CDR3 length: 12 residues. Per the germline V gene, CDR1 is MNHEY and CDR2 is SVGAGI. Trimming pared 7 bases from V and 7 bases from J, leaving 14 bases between.

This clone was counted between two and nine times. V gene TRBV7-2 combines with J gene TRBJ1-2; 8 nucleotides align to TRBD1. V shed 6 bases and J 4 bases; nucleotides not matched to a gene: 7. Germline assignment: CDR1 SGHTA and CDR2 FQGNSA. The CDR3 totals 14 residues. The CDR3 region has the DNA TGTGCCAGCAGGCGCGCAGGGGGCATCTATGGCTACACCTTC. Its protein is CASRRAGGIYGYTF.

The rearrangement joins TRBV30 to TRBJ1-2; D might be TRBD1 (6 bases). V gave up 8 bases and J gave up 6 bases, with 16 bases separating them. The CDR3 runs 12 residues. Germline V gene data show CDR1 as GTSNPN and CDR2 as SVGIG (reference sequence). The CDR3 loop reads CAQTGQTHGYTF. CDR3 DNA: TGTGCCCAAACCGGACAGACACATGGCTACACCTTC.

The chain links TRBV6-4 to TRBJ2-7; 8 bases match TRBD1. The length of the CDR3 is 13 residues. CDR1 is MRHNA and CDR2 is SNTAGT in the germline V gene. Trimming at V came to 8 bases and at J to 0 bases, leaving 3 bases not matched to a gene. CDR3: CASPRGLSYEQYF. The CDR3 DNA reads as TGTGCCAGCCCCAGGGGGCTCTCCTACGAGCAGTACTTC.

This clone came up many times. The CDR3 loop reads CSVGQYEQYF. CDR3 nucleotides: TGCAGCGTTGGACAGTACGAGCAGTACTTC. V is TRBV29-1 and J is TRBJ2-7, with D tentatively TRBD1 (5 bases). This CDR3 has 10 residues. Germline V CDR1 and CDR2: SQVTM, ANQGSEA. The V gene lost 4 bases and the J gene lost 4 bases, with 5 bases spanning the gap.

The V call is TRBV30, the J call TRBJ1-6; TRBD1 aligns across 12 bases. Germline V lookup: CDR1 GTSNPN, CDR2 SVGIG (reference sequence). V shed 4 bases, J shed 4 bases, and the junction held 5 bases outside the gene matches. The CDR3 runs 16 residues. The CDR3 DNA reads as TGTGCCTGGACCGGGACAGGGGGCGGGTATAATTCACCCCTCCACTTT. Protein: CAWTGTGGGYNSPLHF.

This clone was found a few times. The chain couples TRBV5-1 to TRBJ2-1, with 7 bases identical to TRBD1. The germline gives CDR1 SGHRS, CDR2 YFSETQ. The CDR3 runs to 18 residues. Trimming took 4 bases from V and 6 from J; bases not matched to a gene: 19. CDR3 DNA sequence: TGCGCCAGCAGCGGGGCCCCCACGGCGACAGGGTATGTCAATGAGCAGTTCTTC. Its protein product is CASSGAPTATGYVNEQFF.